What follows are 25 T cell receptor beta chains derived from one specimen sequenced in a study of shared clonotypes between healthy human individuals. Using immunoSEQ multiplex PCR, the repertoire was profiled, and TCRdb retains in-frame clones only, with some absent. The sample has some 2,000,000 clones, about 95% seen once. Terminally differentiated effector memory CD45RA+ cells were excluded from the naive CD8 cells, which were CD45RO-negative and positively selected for CCR7. Sequencing used naive CD8+ T cells sorted from blood. The receptors derive from a man between 18 and 35 years old in good health.

This clone was observed once. The chain employs TRBV6-5 and TRBJ2-3, with D unresolved. V was trimmed by 6 bases and J by 2 bases, leaving 9 bases between them. The CDR3 is 13 amino acids. The V gene's germline CDR1 is MNHEY and CDR2 SVGAGI. CDR3 region: CASRNPLTDTQYF. CDR3 nucleotides: TGTGCCAGCAGAAACCCACTCACAGATACGCAGTATTTT.

V is TRBV5-3 and J is TRBJ2-3; the D gene is possibly TRBD1 (5 bases). TRBV5-3 is designated an ORF whose function remains uncertain. V was trimmed by 1 base and J by 6 bases, leaving 15 bases between them. CDR3 length equals 15 residues. This CDR3 reads CARSLTGPEMDTQYF. CDR3 nucleotide sequence: TGTGCCAGAAGCTTGACAGGCCCCGAGATGGATACGCAGTATTTT.

As concerns this clone: The same CDR3 is also encoded by other DNA sequences in this sample. This chain connects TRBV11-2 to TRBJ2-7; 10 nucleotides match TRBD2. Germline V gene lookup returns CDR1 SGHAT and CDR2 FQNNGV. The trim removed 1 base at V and 5 bases at J, leaving 5 bases unmatched. This CDR3 is 15 amino acids long. This chain's CDR3 is CASSLVASGSNEQYF. CDR3 coding DNA: TGTGCCAGCAGCTTAGTGGCTAGCGGGAGTAACGAGCAGTACTTC.

The V call is TRBV6-5, the J call TRBJ2-3; 10 bases align to TRBD2. The germline CDR1 and CDR2 sequences are MNHEY and SVGAGI. The V gene end was trimmed by 4 bases and the J gene end by 1 base; junction bases not matched to a gene: 2. The CDR3 is 15 residues long. CDR3 sequence: CASSWGTSGTDTQYF. The CDR3 DNA follows: TGTGCCAGCAGTTGGGGGACTAGCGGCACAGATACGCAGTATTTT.

The CDR3 bases are TGTGCCAGCGGGAAAAGAACCCCGTCTGACGAGCAGTACTTC. It is translated as CASGKRTPSDEQYF. The chain recombines TRBV6-7 with TRBJ2-7; D gene unclear. TRBV6-7 is annotated as an ORF whose role is uncertain. The CDR3 sequence is 14 residues long. Trimming took 8 bases from V and 5 from J, leaving 19 bases between them.

V gene TRBV10-1 combines with J gene TRBJ1-1, with a possible D match to TRBD1 (5 bases). Germline CDR1 reads WNHNN; CDR2 reads SYGVQD (reference sequence). The CDR3 runs 11 residues. V lost 2 bases and J 7 bases, leaving 5 bases between the germline ends. Here the CDR3 reads CASSETGEAFF. The CDR3 DNA sequence: TGCGCCAGCAGTGAGACAGGTGAAGCTTTCTTT.

The rearrangement links TRBV30 to TRBJ2-5, with D possibly being TRBD2 (5 bases). The CDR3 covers 15 residues. Trimming took 5 bases from V and 1 from J, leaving 17 bases between them. Germline-derived CDR1 and CDR2 are GTSNPN and SVGIG (reference sequence). CDR3 sequence reads: CAWDTPLEAQETQYF. As DNA, the CDR3 is TGTGCCTGGGACACCCCCCTGGAGGCCCAAGAGACCCAGTACTTC. The whole variable domain, remainder taken from reference TRBV30 and TRBJ2-5, is SQTIHQWPATLVQPVGSPLSLECTVEGTSNPNLYWYRQAAGRGLQLLFYSVGIGQISSEVPQNLSASRPQDRQFILSSKKLLLSDSGFYLCAWDTPLEAQETQYFGPGTRLLVL.

This clone was observed a single time. This chain connects TRBV4-1 to TRBJ2-7, with a weak D call TRBD1 (5 bases). V was pared by 0 bases and J by 10 bases, with 10 bases between. The CDR3 contains 12 residues. Germline CDR1 is MGHRA and CDR2 is YSYEKL. CDR3 nucleotides: TGCGCCAGCAGCCAAGACCTGGACAACCAGTACTTC. It yields the protein CASSQDLDNQYF.

The chain recombines TRBV6-1 with TRBJ1-3; weak D call: TRBD1 (5 bases). Germline V gene lookup returns CDR1 MNHNS and CDR2 SASEGT. The V end lost 1 base, the J end lost 1 base, and 8 bases lay between the germline ends. The CDR3 is 15 amino acids. The DNA for the CDR3 is TGTGCCAGCAGTGAAGGGGGACCTTCTGGAAACACCATATATTTT. Protein sequence: CASSEGGPSGNTIYF.

J is TRBJ2-7 and V is TRBV5-6; D is uncertain. The germline V and J ends were trimmed by 2 bases and 6 bases, with 9 bases remaining between them. This CDR3 has 12 residues. Germline V lookup: CDR1 SGHDT, CDR2 YYEEEE. The chain's CDR3 is CASSLLYAEQYF. Here the CDR3 DNA reads TGTGCCAGCAGCTTACTGTATGCCGAGCAGTACTTC.

DNA for the CDR3: TGCAGCGTAGAATCCGGGACAGACATATACGAGCAGTACTTC. The encoded protein is CSVESGTDIYEQYF. The genes are TRBV29-1 and TRBJ2-7, with 7 bases aligning to TRBD1. J gave up 4 bases and V 6 bases, and 12 bases lay outside the gene matches. This CDR3 contains 14 residues. Germline assignment: CDR1 SQVTM and CDR2 ANQGSEA.

This CDR3 reads CAILQGSEQYF. CDR3 in DNA: TGTGCCATACTTCAGGGCTCCGAGCAGTACTTC. The genes are TRBV10-3 and TRBJ2-7; tentative D call: TRBD1 (5 bases). Trimming took 9 bases from V and 6 from J, leaving 12 bases between them. This CDR3 spans 11 amino acids. Germline V gene sequence: CDR1 ENHRY, CDR2 SYGVKD.

The chain links TRBV7-3 to TRBJ2-1, with D tentatively TRBD1 (5 bases). V was pared by 6 bases and J by 9 bases, with 15 bases between. The V gene's germline CDR1 is SGHTA and CDR2 FQGTGA. The CDR3 runs 13 residues. DNA for the CDR3: TGTGCCAGCAGTCGCCGGCAGGGCGGTGAGCAGTTCTTC. It yields the protein CASSRRQGGEQFF.

CDR3 amino acids: CASSLGTSTYNEQFF. In DNA, the CDR3 is TGTGCCAGCAGCCTGGGGACCTCTACCTACAATGAGCAGTTCTTC. This chain links TRBV7-9 with TRBJ2-1; either TRBD1 or TRBD2 may supply D (5 bases each). In germline, CDR1 is SEHNR, CDR2 FQNEAQ (reference sequence). The ends were cut back, 5 bases at V and 2 bases at J, with 13 bases in the middle. CDR3 length: 15 residues.

Here the CDR3 reads CASSEEAGWTGEQFF. The DNA for the CDR3 is TGTGCCAGCAGTGAAGAGGCGGGATGGACCGGTGAGCAGTTCTTC. The chain employs TRBV6-1 and TRBJ2-1, with a possible D match to TRBD2 (6 bases). The CDR3 length is 15 residues. From germline, CDR1 is MNHNS and CDR2 SASEGT. V shed 1 base and J shed 9 bases, with 16 bases lying between them.

The CDR3 loop reads CASSSHRNTEAFF. CDR3 DNA sequence: TGCGCCAGCAGCTCACACAGGAACACTGAAGCTTTCTTT. The chain employs TRBV4-3 and TRBJ1-1; unclear D gene. The ends were cut back, 5 bases at V and 1 base at J, with 8 bases in the middle. Germline CDR1 is LGHNA and CDR2 is YSLEER. There are 13 residues in the CDR3.

The chain recombines TRBV6-1 with TRBJ2-5; the match to TRBD2 covers 12 bases. Trimming removed 8 bases from V and 3 bases from J; junction bases left unmatched: 1. The CDR3 totals 13 residues. Germline assignment: CDR1 MNHNS and CDR2 SASEGT. The CDR3 loop is CASWTSGEETQYF. The DNA of the CDR3 is TGTGCCAGCTGGACTAGCGGGGAAGAGACCCAGTACTTC.

The CDR3 region has the DNA TGTGCCAGCAGTATAGGGAACCCCAATCAGCCCCAGCATTTT. Its translation: CASSIGNPNQPQHF. This chain joins TRBV27 and TRBJ1-5; no firm D call. The CDR3 has 14 residues. V was pared by 5 bases and J by 3 bases, with 11 bases between. Germline V gene lookup returns CDR1 MNHEY and CDR2 SMNVEV (reference sequence).

The V call is TRBV10-3, the J call TRBJ2-5, with 9 bases aligning to TRBD1. This CDR3 spans 11 amino acids. Germline CDR1 ENHRY, CDR2 SYGVKD. V shed 9 bases, J shed 4 bases, and the junction held 0 bases outside the gene matches. The CDR3 DNA reads TGTGCCATGGGACAGGGAGAGACCCAGTACTTC. This translates into CAMGQGETQYF.

CDR3 sequence: CASSDWGNEQFF. The CDR3 region has the DNA TGCGCCAGCAGTGACTGGGGAAATGAGCAGTTCTTC. The chain joins TRBV10-2 to TRBJ2-1; the D is unclear. Germline CDR1 WSHSY, CDR2 SAAADI. V shed 3 bases and J shed 7 bases, with 7 bases lying between them. This CDR3 region has 12 residues.

The J gene is TRBJ2-5, the V gene TRBV7-9; TRBD1 matches at 7 bases. The CDR3 spans 16 residues. Germline V lookup: CDR1 SEHNR, CDR2 FQNEAQ (reference sequence). V lost 2 bases and J lost 4; bases outside the gene matches: 10. In DNA, the CDR3 is TGTGCCAGCAGCTTACGTGTAGACAGGGAAGGAGAGACCCAGTACTTC. This translates into CASSLRVDREGETQYF.

A single count supports this clone. The chain combines TRBV6-5 with TRBJ2-5; D may be TRBD1 (6 bases). Trimming cost V 4 bases and J 1 base, with 13 bases left between them. CDR1 MNHEY and CDR2 SVGAGI come from the germline V gene. The CDR3 totals 15 residues. The CDR3 nucleotides read TGTGCCAGCAGTTCATCCCCGACAGGCCAAGAGACCCAGTACTTC. Its protein is CASSSSPTGQETQYF.

The CDR3 here is CASSFSSLEGPGQETQYF. The CDR3, as DNA: TGTGCCAGCAGTTTTTCGTCCCTCGAGGGCCCTGGGCAAGAGACCCAGTACTTC. The chain links TRBV28 to TRBJ2-5; D possibly corresponds to TRBD2 (5 bases). The V gene's germline CDR1 is MDHEN and CDR2 SYDVKM. The germline V and J ends were trimmed by 3 bases and 2 bases, with 22 bases remaining between them. CDR3 size: 18 residues.

The chain combines TRBV4-1 with TRBJ1-5; 7 positions match TRBD1. The CDR3 consists of 14 residues. CDR1 is MGHRA and CDR2 is YSYEKL in the germline V gene. Unmatched junction bases numbered 9, after V lost 4 bases and J lost 9 bases. For the CDR3, the DNA is TGCGCCAGCAGCCCCCGGGGAGGGGGCGGGCCCCAGCATTTT. Translating it yields CASSPRGGGGPQHF.

The chain joins TRBV2 to TRBJ2-4, with D possibly being TRBD1 (6 bases). V lost 5 bases to trimming and J lost 0 bases, with 11 bases between them. CDR1 and CDR2 from the germline V gene are SNHLY and FYNNEI. The CDR3 loop spans 15 amino acids. The CDR3 region has the DNA TGTGCCAGCAGTCCAGGGGTTCTAGCCAAAAACATTCAGTACTTC. Its protein is CASSPGVLAKNIQYF.